A selection of T cell receptor beta chains follows, all from one sample in a study of blood T cell repertoires in COVID-19. The method was immunoSEQ multiplex PCR; TCRdb's version includes in-frame clones alone and lacks a portion of them. The sample has under 170,000 clones, 65% to 90% seen once. The sequenced sample consisted of peripheral blood. These TCRs come from a man aged 65-85 years with acute or convalescent COVID-19. Both conserved end residues are part of each CDR3. A D gene is named only where the DNA matches it firmly. Clone size, where shown, is once, few, many, or a class for clones that have expanded.

D	size	V	J	DNA	CDR3
-	-	TRBV28	TRBJ2-3	TGTGCCAGCAGTTACCAGAGGTTGGATACGCAGTATTTT	CASSYQRLDTQYF
TRBD1	-	TRBV18	TRBJ1-5	TGTGCCAGCTCGCCCGGCACAGGGGTTAATCAGCCCCAGCATTTT	CASSPGTGVNQPQHF
-	-	TRBV5-4	TRBJ2-7	TGTGCCAGCAGCTTGGGCTCCCCGAGCATCAACGAGCAGTACTTC	CASSLGSPSINEQYF
-	-	TRBV28	TRBJ1-4	TGTGCCAGCAGTTCGCACGACAGCCCAACTAATGAAAAACTGTTTTTT	CASSSHDSPTNEKLFF
-	-	TRBV5-1	TRBJ2-1	TGCGCCAGCAGCTTGGGAGGGGGTCGGTACAATGAGCAGTTCTTC	CASSLGGGRYNEQFF
TRBD2	-	TRBV27	TRBJ2-2	TGTGCCAGCAGTTTACGAGCGGGAGGTACCGGGGAGCTGTTTTTT	CASSLRAGGTGELFF
-	few	TRBV11-3	TRBJ1-1	TGTGCCAGCAGCGACACAGGGTCCACTGAAGCTTTCTTT	CASSDTGSTEAFF
TRBD2	-	TRBV12-3/TRBV12-4	TRBJ2-4	TGTGCCAGCAGTGTAGCGGGAGGAAACATTCAGTACTTC	CASSVAGGNIQYF
-	-	TRBV5-1	TRBJ2-3	TGCGCCAGCAGCTTGGGCGGAAGAACGCTATCCACAGATACGCAGTATTTT	CASSLGGRTLSTDTQYF
-	once	TRBV9	TRBJ1-5	TGTGCCAGCAGCGTAAGCCCCAATCAGCCCCAGCATTTT	CASSVSPNQPQHF